One sample yielded the 25 T cell receptor beta chains listed below, sequenced in a study of T cells in Graves' hyperthyroidism and ophthalmopathy. Amplification yielded TCR beta CDR3 regions, with RNA transcripts as the source. The primer set for the first-round RT-PCR of the TCR CDR3 was HTBI. TCRdb recomputed calls from the multiplex PCR reads with MiXCR, one row per CDR3 protein. The sample includes approximately 690,000 distinct CDR3 sequences, 14% of them seen just once. The sequenced sample was blood. Every receptor here comes from a woman aged 50 to 60 with Graves' ophthalmopathy.

The J gene is TRBJ2-7, the V gene TRBV28; 10 bases line up with TRBD2. CDR3 length: 14 residues. Germline values: CDR1 MDHEN, CDR2 SYDVKM. V trimming: 8 bases; J trimming: 2 bases; junction bases outside the gene matches: 6. CDR3 protein: CASLEREGPYEQYF. The CDR3 DNA is TGTGCCAGCTTGGAGCGGGAGGGTCCCTACGAGCAGTACTTC.

This chain uses TRBV5-1 with TRBJ1-4; TRBD1 matches 10 bases. CDR3 length: 15 residues. Germline CDR1 is SGHRS and CDR2 is YFSETQ. V lost 4 bases and J lost 6; bases outside the gene matches: 6. The CDR3 reads CASSRTGTGDEKLFF. In nucleotides, the CDR3 is TGCGCCAGCAGCCGAACCGGGACAGGGGATGAAAAACTGTTTTTT.

This rearrangement joins TRBV7-9 to TRBJ2-1; D is unclear. Germline CDR1 SEHNR, CDR2 FQNEAQ (reference sequence). With 1 base removed from V and 7 bases from J, the gap between germline ends came to 8 bases. The CDR3 is made up of 13 amino acids. CDR3 region: CASSLERMNEQFF. CDR3 bases: TGTGCCAGCAGCTTAGAACGCATGAATGAGCAGTTCTTC.

This clonotype was detected ten times or more. The gene calls are TRBV18 and TRBJ1-1; D not resolved. This CDR3 is built from 14 residues. The V gene's germline CDR1 is KGHSH and CDR2 LQKENI. The V gene lost 1 base and the J gene lost 0 bases, with 6 bases spanning the gap. CDR3 nucleotide sequence: TGTGCCAGCTCACCACAAGGCATGAACACTGAAGCTTTCTTT. This sequence encodes CASSPQGMNTEAFF.

This clonotype was picked up many times. This chain uses TRBV20-1 with TRBJ2-2; 8 positions agree with TRBD1. Trimming removed 5 bases from V and 7 bases from J; junction bases left unmatched: 6. CDR3 length: 13 residues. Germline CDR1 and CDR2: DFQATT and SNEGSKA (reference sequence). The DNA of the CDR3 is TGCAGTGCTGCACAGGGGGGTATCGGGGAGCTGTTTTTT. Protein sequence: CSAAQGGIGELFF.

The chain links TRBV2 to TRBJ1-1, with 7 bases aligning to TRBD1. Germline V gene lookup returns CDR1 SNHLY and CDR2 FYNNEI. V dropped 6 bases and J dropped 3; count of bases not matched to a gene: 13. The CDR3 totals 16 residues. CDR3 loop: CASSKGLTGVDTEAFF. CDR3 nucleotide sequence: TGTGCCAGCAGCAAAGGACTCACAGGGGTCGACACTGAAGCTTTCTTT.

This clonotype was observed many times. CDR3 loop: CASSYLGLSETQYF. DNA of the CDR3: TGTGCCAGCAGTTACCTTGGACTGTCGGAGACCCAGTACTTC. The chain carries TRBV6-2 or TRBV6-3 and TRBJ2-5, with TRBD2 as a possible D gene (5 bases). The V end lost 2 bases, the J end lost 5 bases, and 12 bases lay between the germline ends. This CDR3 comprises 14 residues. Germline CDR1 reads MNHEY; CDR2 reads SVGEGT.

There are many counts of this clonotype. The chain links TRBV30 to TRBJ2-7; possible D gene TRBD1, 6 bases. Trimming pared 5 bases from V and 1 base from J, leaving 12 bases between. The CDR3 totals 13 residues. Looked up from germline, CDR1 is GTSNPN and CDR2 is SVGIG (reference sequence). The CDR3 loop reads CAWSRDKSYEQYF. The CDR3 region has the DNA TGTGCCTGGTCCAGGGACAAATCCTACGAGCAGTACTTC.

This clonotype was detected only a few times. The rearrangement uses TRBV7-8 and TRBJ1-4; 7 bases align to TRBD1. This CDR3 has 15 residues. The V gene's germline CDR1 is SGHVS and CDR2 FQNEAQ. Unmatched junction bases numbered 7, after V lost 1 base and J lost 8 bases. DNA of the CDR3: TGTGCCAGCAGCTTAGGCAGGGGGAAGGACGAAAAACTGTTTTTT. This translates into CASSLGRGKDEKLFF.

The chain joins TRBV20-1 to TRBJ1-6, with a possible D match to TRBD1 (5 bases). This CDR3 has 16 amino acids. Germline V lookup: CDR1 DFQATT, CDR2 SNEGSKA (reference sequence). V dropped 5 bases and J dropped 3 bases, with 17 bases sitting between them. CDR3 amino acids: CSAPGGGSDYNSPLHF. The CDR3 nucleotides are TGCAGTGCTCCTGGTGGGGGTTCCGACTATAATTCACCCCTCCACTTT.

This chain joins TRBV6-2 or TRBV6-3 and TRBJ2-2; 11 positions agree with TRBD2. Germline V gives CDR1 MNHEY, CDR2 SVGEGT. The CDR3 sequence is 15 residues long. Trimming at V came to 10 bases and at J to 6 bases, leaving 10 bases not matched to a gene. This CDR3 is CATQASGRMAGELFF. In DNA, the CDR3 is TGTGCCACCCAGGCTAGCGGGAGGATGGCCGGGGAGCTGTTTTTT.

This clonotype was observed many times. The chain employs TRBV7-2 and TRBJ1-1, with D unclear. This CDR3 comprises 12 residues. Germline V gene lookup returns CDR1 SGHTA and CDR2 FQGNSA. Trimming left V 5 bases short and J 6 bases short, with 10 bases between. The CDR3 region has the DNA TGTGCCAGCAGCCGCGGCCGCGCTGAAGCTTTCTTT. This sequence encodes CASSRGRAEAFF. Using reference TRBV7-2 and TRBJ1-1 for the parts outside the CDR3, the full variable domain is GAGVSQSPSNKVTEKGKDVELRCDPISGHTALYWYRQSLGQGLEFLIYFQGNSAPDKSGLPSDRFSAERTGGSVSTLTIQRTQQEDSAVYLCASSRGRAEAFFGQGTRLTVV.

The sample holds many counts of this clonotype. The V call is TRBV2, the J call TRBJ2-7; a possible D gene is TRBD2 (5 bases). CDR1 is SNHLY, CDR2 FYNNEI, per germline. This CDR3 contains 13 residues. The V and J ends lost 6 bases and 2 bases respectively, with 11 bases between them. The CDR3 DNA reads TGTGCCAGCAGCGATAGCGTCACCTACGAGCAGTACTTC. This codes for CASSDSVTYEQYF.

This clonotype was detected a few times. The rearrangement links TRBV12-3 or TRBV12-4 to TRBJ2-4, with 7 bases fitting TRBD2. The ends lost 8 bases at V and 0 bases at J; junction bases unmatched: 13. The CDR3 length is 17 residues. The CDR3 DNA reads TGTGCCAGCGAACTCGAAGGGGTAGCGGGAGCCAAAAACATTCAGTACTTC. Its translation: CASELEGVAGAKNIQYF.

This clonotype has a count of ten or more. V and J are TRBV28 and TRBJ1-5, with D hard to call. Trimming took off 11 bases at V and 0 bases at J, with 20 bases between the two ends. CDR1 and CDR2 from the germline V gene are MDHEN and SYDVKM. There are 16 residues in the CDR3. Here the CDR3 reads CAGNASHPYSNQPQHF. The CDR3 DNA sequence: TGTGCCGGCAATGCCTCGCACCCCTATAGCAATCAGCCCCAGCATTTT.

V and J are TRBV6-1 and TRBJ2-1; TRBD2 aligns across 7 bases. CDR3 size: 15 residues. V lost 6 bases and J lost 7; bases outside the gene matches: 12. Germline values: CDR1 MNHNS, CDR2 SASEGT. This CDR3 reads CASSLGLGWGNEQFF. CDR3 DNA sequence: TGTGCCAGCAGCCTTGGACTAGGTTGGGGAAATGAGCAGTTCTTC.

As to this clonotype: A much larger clone sits a single nucleotide away, making a read error possible. The J gene is TRBJ2-7, the V gene TRBV29-1, with a tentative D call TRBD2 (6 bases). Germline V gene sequence: CDR1 SQVTM, CDR2 ANQGSEA. The CDR3 is 13 residues long. The CDR3 here is CSVVGQGGYGQYF. The CDR3 nucleotides read TGCAGCGTTGTAGGGCAGGGAGGCTACGGGCAGTACTTC.

This clonotype was picked up one time. The chain carries TRBV6-2 or TRBV6-3 and TRBJ1-6; perhaps TRBD1 as D (5 bases). The CDR3 has 15 amino acids. Per germline, CDR1 MNHEY and CDR2 SVGEGT. Trimming took 3 bases from V and 7 from J, leaving 13 bases between them. The CDR3 region is CASSYPTGLNSPLHF. The CDR3 coding sequence is TGTGCCAGCAGTTATCCGACGGGGCTGAATTCACCCCTCCACTTT.

This clonotype was seen a few times. The rearrangement uses TRBV4-2 and TRBJ2-1; 8 bases are shared with TRBD2. CDR1 and CDR2 (germline): LGHNA, YNFKEQ. V trimming: 1 base; J trimming: 0 bases; junction bases outside the gene matches: 5. The CDR3 runs 17 residues. The CDR3 DNA is TGTGCCAGCAGCCAAGGGACCGGGACTAGCTCCTACAATGAGCAGTTCTTC. This codes for CASSQGTGTSSYNEQFF.

This clonotype appeared a few times. The V and J genes are TRBV19 and TRBJ1-1; D is ambiguous. V was pared by 10 bases and J by 1 base, with 13 bases between. Germline CDR1 is LNHDA and CDR2 is SQIVND (reference sequence). CDR3 size: 13 residues. The CDR3 sequence: CATDERGNTEAFF. As DNA, the CDR3 is TGTGCCACCGACGAGCGGGGGAACACTGAAGCTTTCTTT.

This clonotype has a count of ten or more. The chain carries TRBV27 and TRBJ2-7, with 8 bases that match TRBD2. The CDR3 is 13 amino acids. Germline trimming cut 10 bases from V and 2 bases from J; bases unmatched to any gene: 7. The germline V gene has CDR1 MNHEY and CDR2 SMNVEV (reference sequence). CDR3 sequence: CATGLASPYEQYF. CDR3 DNA sequence: TGTGCCACCGGACTAGCTAGTCCCTACGAGCAGTACTTC.

In the case of this clonotype: One junction end does not reproduce the germline sequence, and a read error may be involved. The V gene is TRBV29-1, the J gene TRBJ1-1, with D perhaps matching TRBD1 (5 bases). The CDR3 loop spans 16 amino acids. Germline CDR1 is SQVTM and CDR2 is ANQGSEA. CDR3 sequence (DNA): TGCAGCGTTGCTCGACAGTCGAGGGTCGGAAACACTGAAGTTTTCTTT. This sequence encodes CSVARQSRVGNTEVFF.

This CDR3 is CASSQVNRDLYQETQYF. Written as DNA, the CDR3 is TGTGCCAGCAGCCAAGTAAACCGGGACCTTTACCAAGAGACCCAGTACTTC. The V call is TRBV4-2, the J call TRBJ2-5; TRBD1 or TRBD2 may be the D gene (5 bases each). The CDR3 consists of 17 residues. Trimming left V 1 base short and J 0 bases short, with 15 bases between. The germline V gene encodes CDR1 LGHNA and CDR2 YNFKEQ.

At least ten counts were recorded for this clonotype. This chain connects TRBV3-1 to TRBJ1-1, with TRBD1 identical over 7 bases. The CDR3 loop spans 16 amino acids. V gave up 8 bases and J gave up 1 base; unmatched junction bases: 13. Germline V gives CDR1 LGHDT, CDR2 YNNKEL (reference sequence). CDR3 nucleotide sequence: TGTGCCAGCGGGACCGGAACAGGGGATTGGAACACTGAAGCTTTCTTT. Translated, it gives CASGTGTGDWNTEAFF.

This chain links TRBV9 with TRBJ2-1; D not resolved. This CDR3 comprises 14 residues. Deletions cut 0 bases from V and 6 bases from J, with 10 bases between. Germline loops: CDR1 SGDLS, CDR2 YYNGEE. The CDR3 loop reads CASSVGWSVNEQFF. The CDR3 nucleotides are TGTGCCAGCAGCGTAGGCTGGTCTGTCAATGAGCAGTTCTTC.